The rows below give T cell receptor beta chains drawn from one sample of a study of OX40 agonist ivuxolimab in advanced cancers. Profiling relied on immunoSEQ multiplex PCR, and the TCRdb table lists in-frame clones only, not all of them. The data show about 73,000 clones, with around nine tenths seen just once and approximately 0.5% held by the top ten. The sequences come from CD4+ or CD8+ T cells sorted from blood, collected in a trial of the OX40 agonist ivuxolimab. Receptors originate from an adult with an advanced solid tumor such as melanoma, head and neck, liver or kidney cancer. Each CDR3 is given with its conserved first and last residue. Fields, in order: D gene, V gene, J gene, clone size, CDR3 length, CDR3 DNA, CDR3 protein. D genes are given only for firm matches. Not every row has a clone size; where given, it reads once, few, many or a size class.

d_gene: TRBD2; v_gene: TRBV14; j_gene: TRBJ2-1; abundance: -; len: 14; CDR3nt: TGTGCCAGCAGCCGGACTAGCGGATACAATGAGCAGTTCTTC; CDR3aa: CASSRTSGYNEQFF
d_gene: TRBD1; v_gene: TRBV6-6; j_gene: TRBJ1-2; abundance: once; len: 15; CDR3nt: TGTGCCAGCAGTTACCGACAAGACAGGGGGTATGGCTACACCTTC; CDR3aa: CASSYRQDRGYGYTF
d_gene: -; v_gene: TRBV19; j_gene: TRBJ2-3; abundance: -; len: 15; CDR3nt: TGTGCCAGTAGTCTGGCGGCTAGCGGCACAGATACGCAGTATTTT; CDR3aa: CASSLAASGTDTQYF
d_gene: TRBD2; v_gene: TRBV7-3; j_gene: TRBJ2-1; abundance: few; len: 15; CDR3nt: TGTGCCAGCAGCCCGCGAGCGGGAGGAAACAATGAGCAGTTCTTC; CDR3aa: CASSPRAGGNNEQFF
d_gene: TRBD2; v_gene: TRBV7-8; j_gene: TRBJ2-3; abundance: -; len: 14; CDR3nt: TGTGCCAGCAGCTTTAGCGGGAGTTCAGATACGCAGTATTTT; CDR3aa: CASSFSGSSDTQYF
d_gene: -; v_gene: TRBV11-2; j_gene: TRBJ2-7; abundance: -; len: 13; CDR3nt: TGTGCCAGCAGCTTTAACCCTAGCCGCGAGCAGTACTTC; CDR3aa: CASSFNPSREQYF
d_gene: -; v_gene: TRBV4-3; j_gene: TRBJ2-5; abundance: -; len: 15; CDR3nt: TGCGCCAGCAGCCAAAGGGACAACGAGGGGGAGACCCAGTACTTC; CDR3aa: CASSQRDNEGETQYF
d_gene: -; v_gene: TRBV21-1; j_gene: TRBJ1-1; abundance: -; len: 18; CDR3nt: TGTGCCAGCAGCTTAGTGTCGGGGCCAGGGGGCTTCTACGGTGAAGCTTTCTTT; CDR3aa: CASSLVSGPGGFYGEAFF
d_gene: -; v_gene: TRBV28; j_gene: TRBJ1-5; abundance: -; len: 14; CDR3nt: TGTGCCAGCAGTTTTCCGAATAGCAATCAGCCCCAGCATTTT; CDR3aa: CASSFPNSNQPQHF
d_gene: -; v_gene: TRBV28; j_gene: TRBJ2-4; abundance: -; len: 13; CDR3nt: TGTGCCAGCAGGAAGATAGCCAAAAACATTCAGTACTTC; CDR3aa: CASRKIAKNIQYF
d_gene: -; v_gene: TRBV4-3; j_gene: TRBJ2-3; abundance: -; len: 16; CDR3nt: TGCGCCAGCAGCCGGCATTGGAGCGGCCGGACAGATACGCAGTATTTT; CDR3aa: CASSRHWSGRTDTQYF
d_gene: -; v_gene: TRBV7-3; j_gene: TRBJ1-1; abundance: once; len: 9; CDR3nt: TGTGCCAGCAGCTTAGAAGCTTTCTTT; CDR3aa: CASSLEAFF
d_gene: -; v_gene: TRBV14; j_gene: TRBJ1-6; abundance: -; len: 16; CDR3nt: TGTGCCAGCAGCCAACGCAGGGGTACAAATAATTCACCCCTCCACTTT; CDR3aa: CASSQRRGTNNSPLHF
d_gene: TRBD2; v_gene: TRBV6-5; j_gene: TRBJ2-1; abundance: -; len: 14; CDR3nt: TGTGCCAGCAGGCCTAGCGGGAGAACCCCAGGGCAGTTCTTC; CDR3aa: CASRPSGRTPGQFF
d_gene: TRBD1; v_gene: TRBV27; j_gene: TRBJ2-7; abundance: -; len: 15; CDR3nt: TGTGCCAGCAGTCCGGACAGGGCTTTTCACTACGAGCAGTACTTC; CDR3aa: CASSPDRAFHYEQYF
d_gene: -; v_gene: TRBV13; j_gene: TRBJ1-2; abundance: once; len: 14; CDR3nt: TGTGCCAGCAGCCGGCAAGGTCAGCACCATGGCTACACCTTC; CDR3aa: CASSRQGQHHGYTF
d_gene: TRBD2; v_gene: TRBV11-2; j_gene: TRBJ2-5; abundance: -; len: 16; CDR3nt: TGTGCCAGCACCTACTTAGCGGGAGGGGCCCTGGGGACCCAGTACTTC; CDR3aa: CASTYLAGGALGTQYF
d_gene: TRBD2; v_gene: TRBV28; j_gene: TRBJ2-1; abundance: -; len: 17; CDR3nt: TGTGCCAGCAGCTGGGGACTAGCGGGAGCTCCCTACAATGAGCAGTTCTTC; CDR3aa: CASSWGLAGAPYNEQFF
d_gene: -; v_gene: TRBV30; j_gene: TRBJ1-1; abundance: -; len: 12; CDR3nt: TGTGCCTGGAGTAGGGGTTACACTGAAGCTTTCTTT; CDR3aa: CAWSRGYTEAFF
d_gene: -; v_gene: TRBV5-5; j_gene: TRBJ2-2; abundance: once; len: 15; CDR3nt: TGTGCCAGCAGCCTCTTGGGACGAGACACCGGGGAGCTGTTTTTT; CDR3aa: CASSLLGRDTGELFF
d_gene: TRBD1; v_gene: TRBV4-3; j_gene: TRBJ2-7; abundance: -; len: 13; CDR3nt: TGCGCCAGCAGCCAAGAGACAGGGGTCGAGCAGTACTTC; CDR3aa: CASSQETGVEQYF
d_gene: TRBD2; v_gene: TRBV7-3; j_gene: TRBJ2-1; abundance: -; len: 15; CDR3nt: TGTGCCAGCAGTCCAGGACTAGTATCTGACAATGAGCAGTTCTTC; CDR3aa: CASSPGLVSDNEQFF
d_gene: -; v_gene: TRBV18; j_gene: TRBJ1-3; abundance: few; len: 20; CDR3nt: TGTGCCAGCTCACCTAGACAGAGACCGTCCTACCTCTTGTCTGGAAACACCATATATTTT; CDR3aa: CASSPRQRPSYLLSGNTIYF
d_gene: TRBD1; v_gene: TRBV7-8; j_gene: TRBJ1-4; abundance: -; len: 14; CDR3nt: TGTGCCAGCAGCACCGGGACAGGGAACGAAAAACTGTTTTTT; CDR3aa: CASSTGTGNEKLFF
d_gene: -; v_gene: TRBV4-3; j_gene: TRBJ2-1; abundance: -; len: 14; CDR3nt: TGCGCCAGCAGCCAGGGGCACGGTTTCGGGGAGCAGTTCTTC; CDR3aa: CASSQGHGFGEQFF
d_gene: TRBD2; v_gene: TRBV7-9; j_gene: TRBJ2-1; abundance: once; len: 16; CDR3nt: TGTGCCAGCAGCAGCATTGGGCGGGAGGTCTACAATGAGCAGTTCTTC; CDR3aa: CASSSIGREVYNEQFF